The source of this T cell receptor (beta chain) is a study of blood T cell repertoires in COVID-19 (dated by TCRdb to 2020 to 2021). A note on the overall study: Samples from collaborators originated in the United States, Italy and Spain and spanned both the acute and convalescent phases of COVID-19. The prospective study material was composed of cDNA or gDNA derived from T cells, B-cell-depleted T cells, or PBMCs. Deeply sampled blood TCRbeta repertoires from subjects exposed to, actively infected with, or recovered from COVID-19 were included in the dataset. The repertoires were released in a freely available public database meant as a resource for research on the immune response to SARS-CoV-2. The samples were drawn from the first 160 participants of the ongoing ImmuneRACE study and from about 1,200 subjects provided by 6 global collaborators. The sample metadata nearly always contained a de-identified subject ID, COVID-19 status, age in years and sex. HLA class I and class II types, where available, came from metadata supplied by the sample provider rather than from assay-based typing. Study-wide findings and limitations: The amount of clinical and demographic metadata varied by source and participant and was provided uncurated.

TCRbeta CDR3 regions were amplified from genomic DNA by means of the immunoSEQ Assay, a bias-controlled multiplex PCR. The source study handled its data this way. The number of nucleated cells in each sample was estimated by amplification of reference gene primers within the assay. To quantify the absolute abundance of each unique TCRbeta CDR3 rearrangement, sequence reads were collapsed and filtered. For each sample, productive Simpson clonality was calculated by taking the square root of Simpson's diversity index across productive rearrangements. Held by TCRdb, this immuneACCESS table contains in-frame sequences only and omits some clones. Under half of the omission traces to an unresolved V gene where checked; the cause of the rest is unknown. Clone size and the V and J calls come from that table; the DNA yielded D and trimming. The sample includes a few hundred thousand clones, with about four fifths observed a single time. Together, the top ten hold approximately 2.5% of the sample.

On this clone itself: No cognate antigen has been identified for it. It has no much larger one-base neighbor in the sample; base qualities were not kept.

Collaborating institutions collected whole blood in K2EDTA tubes following their own protocols. For TCRbeta analysis, collaborators shipped samples as frozen whole blood, isolated PBMCs, or DNA extracted from either of those sample types. From the cysteine through the phenylalanine, the CDR3 covers 16 amino acids. This entry keeps only the CDR3 DNA: 48 bases, framed from base 1. This receptor was identified in a woman in her fifties or sixties with acute or convalescent COVID-19. The chain was built from TRBV21-1 and TRBJ1-5; the D segment call TRBD1 is taken from the table without a DNA check. TRBV21-1 represents a pseudogene. Sequencing was performed on peripheral blood. The CDR3 corresponds to CASSKVSGDRQQPQHF. The nucleotides are TGTGCCAGCAGCAAAGTGTCAGGGGACAGGCAACAGCCCCAGCATTTT.